Each of the 13 T cell receptor beta chains below was sequenced from the same sample in a study of graft-versus-host responses after intestinal transplantation. These receptors have no identified antigens. Clones were read by immunoSEQ multiplex PCR, and TCRdb kept only the in-frame ones, dropping some. The table has some 120,000 clones, 90% seen once. The sequencing used unstimulated CD4+ T cells sorted from spleen or lymph node cells, collected before intestinal transplant. The receptor set was obtained from a human donor who received an intestinal transplant.

The chain is built from TRBV30 and TRBJ2-3; 8 positions agree with TRBD1. Germline V lookup: CDR1 GTSNPN, CDR2 SVGIG (reference sequence). The V gene end was trimmed by 2 bases and the J gene end by 3 bases; junction bases not matched to a gene: 7. The CDR3 sequence is 15 residues long. The CDR3 region has the DNA TGTGCCTGGAGTCCGACAGGGGTTCGAACAGATACGCAGTATTTT. This sequence encodes CAWSPTGVRTDTQYF.

The gene calls are TRBV6-5 and TRBJ1-5; the match to TRBD1 covers 8 bases. Germline values: CDR1 MNHEY, CDR2 SVGAGI. The CDR3 loop spans 13 amino acids. Unmatched junction bases numbered 2, after V lost 6 bases and J lost 4 bases. CDR3 sequence (DNA): TGTGCCAGCAGGAGGACAGGGAATCAGCCCCAGCATTTT. Protein sequence: CASRRTGNQPQHF.

The chain is built from TRBV7-3 and TRBJ2-1; 9 nucleotides line up with TRBD2. The CDR3 is made up of 15 amino acids. V gave up 3 bases and J gave up 6 bases; unmatched junction bases: 6. Germline V gene sequence: CDR1 SGHTA, CDR2 FQGTGA. CDR3 region: CASSFSRTSVNEQFF. The CDR3 DNA reads as TGTGCCAGCAGCTTTAGCCGGACTAGCGTCAATGAGCAGTTCTTC.

The rearrangement links TRBV18 to TRBJ1-1; TRBD1 aligns across 9 bases. V trimming: 4 bases; J trimming: 1 base; junction bases outside the gene matches: 10. CDR3 length: 17 residues. The germline V gene has CDR1 KGHSH and CDR2 LQKENI. The CDR3 protein is CASSQLNRGRWNTEAFF. In nucleotides, the CDR3 is TGTGCCAGCTCACAACTCAACAGGGGGCGATGGAACACTGAAGCTTTCTTT. The full variable domain, completed using reference TRBV18 and TRBJ1-1, is NAGVMQNPRHLVRRRGQEARLRCSPMKGHSHVYWYRQLPEEGLKFMVYLQKENIIDESGMPKERFSAEFPKEGPSILRIQQVVRGDSAAYFCASSQLNRGRWNTEAFFGQGTRLTVV.

This sequence joins TRBV5-4 and TRBJ2-3; D is perhaps TRBD2 (6 bases). The germline CDR1 and CDR2 sequences are SGHNT and YYREEE (reference sequence). Trimming shortened V by 4 bases and J by 5 bases, and 14 bases separated the two germline ends. The CDR3 length is 14 residues. This chain's CDR3 is CASSRGGGEDTQYF. The CDR3 bases are TGTGCCAGCAGCCGGGGAGGAGGGGAAGATACGCAGTATTTT.

This clone was counted only a few times. The chain couples TRBV25-1 to TRBJ1-5; D uncertain. The ends were cut back, 2 bases at V and 0 bases at J, with 8 bases in the middle. CDR3 length: 15 amino acids. Per the germline V gene, CDR1 is MGHDK and CDR2 is SYGVNS. Here the CDR3 reads CASSEGDHSNQPQHF. CDR3 bases: TGTGCCAGCAGTGAAGGAGACCATAGCAATCAGCCCCAGCATTTT.

The chain recombines TRBV6-5 with TRBJ2-2; 8 positions agree with TRBD1. The CDR3 is 15 amino acids. J lost 5 bases, V lost 3 bases, and 5 bases had no gene match. In germline, CDR1 is MNHEY, CDR2 SVGAGI. CDR3 region: CASSYRDRFTGELFF. The CDR3 nucleotides read TGTGCCAGCAGTTATAGGGACAGGTTTACCGGGGAGCTGTTTTTT.

The chain links TRBV29-1 to TRBJ2-7; TRBD1 aligns across 9 bases. The germline gives CDR1 SQVTM, CDR2 ANQGSEA. The CDR3 is 13 residues long. Trimming took 5 bases from V and 6 from J; bases not matched to a gene: 8. CDR3: CSVSGTGMGEQYF. The CDR3 DNA sequence: TGCAGCGTTTCTGGGACAGGGATGGGCGAGCAGTACTTC.

The chain has TRBV25-1 and TRBJ2-2, with 9 bases that match TRBD2. V was clipped by 1 base and J by 3 bases; unmatched bases: 6. The CDR3 consists of 17 residues. CDR1 and CDR2 (germline): MGHDK, SYGVNS. The CDR3 loop is CASSESGGGADTGELFF. The CDR3 DNA reads TGTGCCAGCAGTGAATCTGGCGGGGGGGCGGACACCGGGGAGCTGTTTTTT.

This clone was seen once. The chain employs TRBV5-1 and TRBJ2-5; D is possibly TRBD1 (6 bases). From germline, CDR1 is SGHRS and CDR2 YFSETQ. There are 15 residues in the CDR3. Trimming pared 3 bases from V and 3 bases from J, leaving 15 bases between. The CDR3 DNA is TGCGCCAGCAGCTGGACCTCGGACAGAAAAGAGACCCAGTACTTC. Encoded protein: CASSWTSDRKETQYF.

CDR3 residues: CASRLTRRTGGTEQYF. DNA of the CDR3: TGTGCAAGTCGCCTCACGAGAAGGACAGGGGGCACCGAGCAGTACTTC. The rearrangement links TRBV12-2 to TRBJ2-7; the table's D call, TRBD1, has no DNA check behind it. TRBV12-2 is flagged as a pseudogene. The CDR3 sequence is 16 residues long.

This chain uses TRBV6-5 with TRBJ2-1, with 8 bases lining up with TRBD2. This CDR3 spans 15 amino acids. V lost 0 bases and J lost 9; bases outside the gene matches: 7. Germline CDR1 reads MNHEY; CDR2 reads SVGAGI. DNA for the CDR3: TGTGCCAGCAGTTACTCGAGGGGGGCGGGGGGTGAGCAGTTCTTC. Amino acid sequence: CASSYSRGAGGEQFF.

The chain combines TRBV7-8 with TRBJ2-1, with TRBD2 identical over 11 bases. This CDR3 spans 19 amino acids. J lost 3 bases, V lost 1 base, and 11 bases had no gene match. The germline V gene has CDR1 SGHVS and CDR2 FQNEAQ. CDR3 in amino acids: CASSLGGTSGKQRYNEQFF. The CDR3 bases are TGTGCCAGCAGCTTAGGTGGGACTAGCGGCAAACAGCGCTACAATGAGCAGTTCTTC.